This T cell receptor beta chain appears in the sequencing data of a study of blood T cell repertoires in COVID-19 (TCRdb year 2020). Concerning the study at large: Samples covering the acute and convalescent phases of COVID-19 were provided by collaborators in the United States, Italy and Spain. The material from the prospective study consisted of cDNA or gDNA derived from T cells, B-cell-depleted T cells, or PBMCs. The dataset comprised deeply sampled blood TCRbeta repertoires from subjects exposed to, actively infected with, or recovered from COVID-19. The repertoires were released in a freely available public database intended as a resource for research on the immune response to SARS-CoV-2. The samples were drawn from two sources: the first 160 participants of the ongoing ImmuneRACE study, and over 950 subjects contributed by 6 global collaborators. The sample metadata nearly always contained a de-identified subject ID, COVID-19 status, age in years and sex. HLA class I and class II types, where available, came from metadata supplied by the sample provider rather than from assay-based typing.

The immunoSEQ Assay, a bias-controlled multiplex PCR, was used to amplify TCRbeta CDR3 regions from genomic DNA. In the paper's pipeline: Within the assay, amplification of reference gene primers was used to estimate how many nucleated cells each sample contained. To quantify the absolute abundance of each unique TCRbeta CDR3 rearrangement, sequence reads were collapsed and filtered. For each sample, productive Simpson clonality was calculated by taking the square root of Simpson's diversity index across productive rearrangements. The table was pulled from immuneACCESS by TCRdb, which kept in-frame rearrangements only. Such tables lose some clones; where checked, under half of the loss comes from unresolved V genes, and the rest has no known cause. The V and J calls and clone size are taken from that table; D and trimming were inferred from the DNA. This sample has fewer than 110,000 clones in its table, and 85% of those were observed once. Jointly, the top ten make up about 1.8% of the sample.

What the study reported, not specific to this receptor: The quantity of clinical and demographic metadata differed by source and by participant and was supplied without curation.

A word on this clone: No cognate antigen has been identified for it. No much larger clone exists at a distance of one base, and base qualities are not known.

Each collaborating institution followed its own protocols to collect whole blood in K2EDTA tubes. Collaborator samples were shipped for TCRbeta analysis as frozen whole blood, isolated PBMCs, or DNA extracted from either sample type. Sequences MNHNS (CDR1) and SASEGT (CDR2) are obtained from the germline V gene. V loses 2 bases, J loses 4 bases, and the germline ends lie 18 bases apart. From its cysteine to its phenylalanine, the CDR3 spans 16 amino acids. CDR3 DNA is the only sequence kept; it has 48 bases, read in frame from the first base. The receptor was isolated from a woman in her seventies with active or convalescent COVID-19. Input material: peripheral blood. Recombination connected TRBV6-1 to TRBJ2-7; confidence is insufficient to name the D gene. The CDR3: CASSERLFVAEYEQYF. The DNA sequence is as follows: TGTGCCAGCAGTGAACGGTTATTCGTGGCGGAATACGAGCAGTACTTC.